One and the same sample provided the 32 T cell receptor beta chains below, sequenced in a study of T cells expressing NK-cell markers. TCRdb reanalyzed the 5' RACE reads and collapses them to one entry per CDR3 protein, without DNA. The sample has roughly 180,000 distinct CDR3 sequences. Sequencing used blood T cells: a sorted CD56 or NKG2C T cell subset, CD4+ or CD8+ T cells, or bulk PBMC T cells (not recorded which). The receptors here all came from a woman between 18 and 75 years old in good health.

The J gene is TRBJ2-3, the V gene TRBV6-1. This CDR3 contains 11 residues. Per the germline V gene, CDR1 is MNHNS and CDR2 is SASEGT. The CDR3 region is CASSEIVGQYF.

The chain couples TRBV3-1 to TRBJ1-5. The length of the CDR3 is 14 residues. Germline assignment: CDR1 LGHDT and CDR2 YNNKEL (reference sequence). Here the CDR3 reads CASSPVFGNQPQHF.

The rearrangement joins TRBV7-8 to TRBJ1-5; the TCRdb call, TRBD1, lacks DNA for checking. Germline V lookup: CDR1 SGHVS, CDR2 FQNEAQ. There are 15 residues in the CDR3. The chain's CDR3 is CASSLAPAGNQPQHF.

CDR3 region: CASSSDRFPNYGYTF. The gene calls are TRBV11-1 and TRBJ1-2; TCRdb's D call, TRBD1, is unchecked because there is no DNA. Germline V gene data show CDR1 as SGHAT and CDR2 as FQDESV (reference sequence). The CDR3 length is 15 residues. Full variable domain (rest looked up from reference TRBV11-1 and TRBJ1-2): EAEVAQSPRYKITEKSQAVAFWCDPISGHATLYWYRQILGQGPELLVQFQDESVVDDSQLPKDRFSAERLKGVDSTLKIQPAELGDSAMYLCASSSDRFPNYGYTFGSGTRLTVV.

The chain is built from TRBV27 and TRBJ2-3; lacking DNA, the TRBD1 call made by TCRdb goes unchecked. In germline, CDR1 is MNHEY, CDR2 SMNVEV (reference sequence). This CDR3 spans 18 amino acids. CDR3: CASSSLRSPTKATDTQYF.

This chain uses TRBV3-1 with TRBJ1-2; TCRdb calls TRBD1, which cannot be checked without DNA. This CDR3 contains 15 residues. Germline V CDR1 and CDR2: LGHDT, YNNKEL (reference sequence). The CDR3 region is CASSHRSGTNYGYTF.

The gene calls are TRBV20-1 and TRBJ1-5; the D gene TCRdb calls, TRBD1, cannot be checked with no DNA. Looked up from germline, CDR1 is DFQATT and CDR2 is SNEGSKA (reference sequence). The CDR3 covers 17 residues. The CDR3: CSARDGSSGWSNQPQHF.

CDR3 amino acids: CSARVTSGRSDTQYF. The rearrangement uses TRBV20-1 and TRBJ2-3; TCRdb's D call of TRBD2 is untestable without DNA. CDR1 DFQATT and CDR2 SNEGSKA come from the germline V gene (reference sequence). The CDR3 loop spans 15 amino acids.

The rearrangement uses TRBV20-1 and TRBJ1-3; TCRdb reports TRBD1, a call that lacks DNA to check it against. The germline gives CDR1 DFQATT, CDR2 SNEGSKA (reference sequence). The CDR3 spans 15 residues. CDR3 amino acids: CSAIPRANSGNTIYF.

The V gene is TRBV30, the J gene TRBJ1-2. CDR1 GTSNPN and CDR2 SVGIG come from the germline V gene (reference sequence). The CDR3 spans 13 residues. This chain's CDR3 is CAFPDLGQTGYTF.

V usage is TRBV2 and J usage is TRBJ1-1. The V gene's germline CDR1 is SNHLY and CDR2 FYNNEI. The CDR3 is 14 residues long. The chain's CDR3 is CASRTGLVNTEAFF. The full variable domain, rest sourced from reference TRBV2 and TRBJ1-1, is EPEVTQTPSHQVTQMGQEVILRCVPISNHLYFYWYRQILGQKVEFLVSFYNNEISEKSEIFDDQFSVERPDGSNFTLKIRSTKLEDSAMYFCASRTGLVNTEAFFGQGTRLTVV.

The chain combines TRBV24-1 with TRBJ1-5; TCRdb gives TRBD1 as the D gene, but with no DNA this cannot be confirmed. Looked up from germline, CDR1 is KGHDR and CDR2 is SFDVKD. The CDR3 runs to 16 residues. CDR3 residues: CATSDSDRGLWQPQHF.

The rearrangement links TRBV5-4 to TRBJ2-7; TCRdb's D call, TRBD2, is unchecked because there is no DNA. The CDR3 runs to 14 residues. Germline V CDR1 and CDR2: SGHNT, YYREEE (reference sequence). The CDR3: CASSGTESSYEQYF.

V gene TRBV6-5 combines with J gene TRBJ2-1; TCRdb calls TRBD2, which cannot be checked without DNA. CDR3 length: 18 residues. The germline gives CDR1 MNHEY, CDR2 SVGAGI. CDR3 region: CASSYARARDYPLNEQFF.

The chain couples TRBV20-1 to TRBJ1-4. Germline CDR1 reads DFQATT; CDR2 reads SNEGSKA (reference sequence). The CDR3 consists of 13 residues. The CDR3 is CSARGGENEKLFF.

This chain links TRBV7-9 with TRBJ2-1; there is no DNA to check the TCRdb D call of TRBD2. This CDR3 has 15 amino acids. Germline V gives CDR1 SEHNR, CDR2 FQNEAQ (reference sequence). The CDR3 loop is CASSLIGGVYNEQFF.

CDR3: CASSPQSAAYNEQFF. The chain recombines TRBV7-3 with TRBJ2-1. Germline assignment: CDR1 SGHTA and CDR2 FQGTGA. This CDR3 region has 15 residues.

V usage is TRBV18 and J usage is TRBJ1-1; TCRdb indicates TRBD1, and absent DNA this call remains unverified. CDR1 is KGHSH and CDR2 is LQKENI in the germline V gene. The CDR3 sequence is 15 residues long. The CDR3: CASSPYQGSNTEAFF.

This sequence joins TRBV7-8 and TRBJ1-3; TCRdb's D call, TRBD1, is unchecked because there is no DNA. The CDR3 is 14 residues long. Germline V CDR1 and CDR2: SGHVS, FQNEAQ. CDR3 in amino acids: CASSLQGHGNTIYF.

The chain uses TRBV10-3 and TRBJ1-2; TCRdb names TRBD1, which stays unverified in the absence of DNA. CDR1 and CDR2 from the germline V gene are ENHRY and SYGVKD. The length of the CDR3 is 14 residues. The CDR3: CAISGGTGENGYTF.

The chain carries TRBV19 and TRBJ1-1; TCRdb indicates TRBD1, and absent DNA this call remains unverified. The CDR3 extends over 14 amino acids. From germline, CDR1 is LNHDA and CDR2 SQIVND (reference sequence). CDR3 loop: CASRPDRGPAEAFF.

This chain's CDR3 is CSVDHHGNTEAFF. The rearrangement joins TRBV29-1 to TRBJ1-1. Germline loops: CDR1 SQVTM, CDR2 ANQGSEA. The CDR3 is 13 residues long.

The V gene is TRBV5-6, the J gene TRBJ2-7. The length of the CDR3 is 14 residues. Germline V CDR1 and CDR2: SGHDT, YYEEEE. CDR3 region: CASSLSLGHTEQYF.

The genes are TRBV5-1 and TRBJ2-5; TCRdb proposes TRBD2, but this gene call is untestable without DNA. Germline V gives CDR1 SGHRS, CDR2 YFSETQ. CDR3 length: 14 residues. The CDR3 here is CASSWAGGSETQYF.

The V and J genes are TRBV10-3 and TRBJ2-5; TCRdb's D call, TRBD1, is unchecked because there is no DNA. CDR1 ENHRY and CDR2 SYGVKD come from the germline V gene. CDR3 length: 15 residues. CDR3 residues: CAISETDGGQETQYF.

This chain connects TRBV3-1 to TRBJ1-3. Germline V lookup: CDR1 LGHDT, CDR2 YNNKEL (reference sequence). The CDR3 covers 11 residues. CDR3 residues: CASSDIAAKYF.

The chain employs TRBV12-3 or TRBV12-4 and TRBJ1-5; the TCRdb call, TRBD1, lacks DNA for checking. The CDR3 runs 15 residues. CDR3: CASSLGGQGFQPQHF.

The gene calls are TRBV24-1 and TRBJ2-5. Germline V gene lookup returns CDR1 KGHDR and CDR2 SFDVKD. The CDR3 sequence is 15 residues long. The CDR3 loop is CATSDLVDQKETQYF.

The genes are TRBV29-1 and TRBJ2-1. The CDR3 is made up of 11 amino acids. Germline CDR1 SQVTM, CDR2 ANQGSEA. The CDR3 loop reads CSYGKFDEQFF.

This chain connects TRBV20-1 to TRBJ2-3. The CDR3 sequence is 16 residues long. From germline, CDR1 is DFQATT and CDR2 SNEGSKA (reference sequence). CDR3 sequence: CSARHGVSTFTGTQYF.

The V and J genes are TRBV7-3 and TRBJ2-5. The CDR3 runs to 13 residues. Germline CDR1 SGHTA, CDR2 FQGTGA. The chain's CDR3 is CASSPGHQETQYF.

The chain combines TRBV2 with TRBJ1-2; the TCRdb D gene call, TRBD1, has no DNA to confirm it. The CDR3 totals 14 residues. Germline V gives CDR1 SNHLY, CDR2 FYNNEI. CDR3 protein: CASSDRGQNYGYTF. Filled out from reference TRBV2 and TRBJ1-2, the complete variable domain reads EPEVTQTPSHQVTQMGQEVILRCVPISNHLYFYWYRQILGQKVEFLVSFYNNEISEKSEIFDDQFSVERPDGSNFTLKIRSTKLEDSAMYFCASSDRGQNYGYTFGSGTRLTVV.